The 24 T cell receptor beta chains presented below share a single source sample, sequenced in a study of blood T cell repertoires in COVID-19. Clones were sequenced by immunoSEQ multiplex PCR, and TCRdb holds only the in-frame ones, with some missing. Of about 200,000 clones detected, about 88% appear once; the ten largest clones hold roughly 5.6%. The sequencing sample was made of peripheral blood. These receptors came from a woman aged 35 to 49 who had recovered from COVID-19.

The V call is TRBV20-1, the J call TRBJ2-7; 7 bases map to TRBD2. Germline V gene sequence: CDR1 DFQATT, CDR2 SNEGSKA (reference sequence). There are 15 residues in the CDR3. The J segment lost 1 base and the V segment lost 3 bases, leaving 9 bases of the junction unmatched. The CDR3 sequence: CSASKASGVSYEQYF. In DNA form, the CDR3 reads TGCAGTGCTAGTAAAGCTAGCGGAGTATCCTACGAGCAGTACTTC.

This rearrangement joins TRBV7-2 to TRBJ2-3; 7 bases fit TRBD2. The J segment lost 5 bases and the V segment lost 6 bases, leaving 20 bases of the junction unmatched. This CDR3 region has 18 residues. Looked up from germline, CDR1 is SGHTA and CDR2 is FQGNSA. The CDR3 is CASSIGGGGSHVGDTQYF. As DNA, the CDR3 is TGTGCCAGCAGTATTGGGGGGGGTGGTAGCCATGTGGGAGATACGCAGTATTTT. Variable domain in full (rest from reference TRBV7-2 and TRBJ2-3): GAGVSQSPSNKVTEKGKDVELRCDPISGHTALYWYRQSLGQGLEFLIYFQGNSAPDKSGLPSDRFSAERTGGSVSTLTIQRTQQEDSAVYLCASSIGGGGSHVGDTQYFGPGTRLTVL.

CDR3 bases: TGTGCCAGCAGTCCCGCCCCCCCGGGACAGGGGGCAGATACGCAGTATTTT. Its translation is CASSPAPPGQGADTQYF. The genes are TRBV28 and TRBJ2-3; the match to TRBD1 covers 11 bases. Germline CDR1 MDHEN, CDR2 SYDVKM. J gave up 4 bases and V 5 bases, and 11 bases lay outside the gene matches. This CDR3 contains 17 residues.

The chain has TRBV19 and TRBJ2-2; possible D gene TRBD2, 5 bases. Deletions cut 2 bases from V and 0 bases from J, with 16 bases between. Germline V CDR1 and CDR2: LNHDA, SQIVND (reference sequence). The CDR3 contains 18 residues. CDR3 sequence (DNA): TGTGCCAGTAGTATACGGGCGCTGGTGAGGGCGAACACCGGGGAGCTGTTTTTT. It encodes CASSIRALVRANTGELFF.

This rearrangement joins TRBV29-1 to TRBJ2-1; the match to TRBD2 covers 11 bases. J was trimmed by 5 bases and V by 5 bases; bases with no gene match: 5. Germline loops: CDR1 SQVTM, CDR2 ANQGSEA. The CDR3 contains 14 residues. This chain's CDR3 is CSVIAGGPNNEQFF. For the CDR3, the DNA is TGCAGCGTTATAGCGGGAGGGCCCAACAATGAGCAGTTCTTC.

This chain joins TRBV27 and TRBJ2-1, with 7 bases that match TRBD1. CDR1 and CDR2 from the germline V gene are MNHEY and SMNVEV (reference sequence). The CDR3 sequence is 16 residues long. V lost 5 bases and J lost 3; bases outside the gene matches: 10. The CDR3 nucleotides are TGTGCCAGCAGTCCGACCGGGACAGTGCACTACAATGAGCAGTTCTTC. Translating it yields CASSPTGTVHYNEQFF.

The V call is TRBV30, the J call TRBJ1-1; the D gene is possibly TRBD1 (5 bases). Deletions cut 4 bases from V and 7 bases from J, with 16 bases between. The CDR3 is 13 amino acids. Germline-derived CDR1 and CDR2 are GTSNPN and SVGIG (reference sequence). CDR3 residues: CAWTQTVAGEAFF. CDR3 in DNA: TGTGCCTGGACCCAGACAGTCGCCGGTGAAGCTTTCTTT.

The chain uses TRBV15 and TRBJ2-1; TRBD2 aligns across 8 bases. Germline V gives CDR1 LNHNV, CDR2 YYDKDF (reference sequence). With V trimmed by 6 bases and J by 3 bases, 7 bases remained unmatched. The CDR3 is 15 amino acids. The CDR3 region has the DNA TGTGCCACCAGTGGGTCTAGCGGGTACTACAATGAGCAGTTCTTC. This encodes CATSGSSGYYNEQFF.

The rearrangement links TRBV6-4 to TRBJ1-2, with D possibly matching TRBD1 (6 bases). Germline V gives CDR1 MRHNA, CDR2 SNTAGT. The CDR3 is 15 residues long. The V end was cut by 5 bases, the J end by 4 bases, with 17 bases between. Written as DNA, the CDR3 is TGTGCCAGCAGTTCCGGCGGGGGGCCCAGCTATGGCTACACCTTC. Amino acids: CASSSGGGPSYGYTF.

The rearrangement uses TRBV11-2 and TRBJ2-7, with D possibly TRBD2 on 5 matching bases. Per germline, CDR1 SGHAT and CDR2 FQNNGV. Trimming removed 3 bases at V and 0 bases at J, with 12 bases between. The CDR3 totals 15 residues. The CDR3: CASSFRTLYSYEQYF. The CDR3 nucleotides read TGTGCCAGCAGCTTCCGGACTCTCTACTCCTACGAGCAGTACTTC.

This chain connects TRBV28 to TRBJ2-2; unclear D gene. This CDR3 contains 12 residues. Germline CDR1 is MDHEN and CDR2 is SYDVKM. The V end was cut by 7 bases, the J end by 4 bases, with 7 bases between. CDR3 in amino acids: CASTTFTGELFF. The CDR3, as DNA: TGTGCCAGCACCACTTTCACCGGGGAGCTGTTTTTT.

This chain uses TRBV21-1 with TRBJ1-6; the table's TRBD1 call for D was not verified on the DNA. TRBV21-1 is an annotated pseudogene. The CDR3 has 17 amino acids. Here the CDR3 DNA reads TGTGCCAGCAGCAAAGATTGTCAGAACAGGGGGAGTTCACCCCTCCACTTT. Translating it yields CASSKDCQNRGSSPLHF.

The rearrangement joins TRBV24-1 to TRBJ2-3, with 11 bases fitting TRBD2. The length of the CDR3 is 18 residues. With 3 bases clipped from V and 0 bases from J, the junction kept 7 bases outside the gene matches. CDR1 is KGHDR and CDR2 is SFDVKD in the germline V gene. The CDR3 is CATSDASGRTTSTDTQYF. CDR3 nucleotide sequence: TGTGCCACCAGTGATGCTAGCGGGAGGACCACTAGCACAGATACGCAGTATTTT.

Comment on this clone: At one end, the junction sequence differs from germline, possibly due to a read error. This sequence joins TRBV6-5 and TRBJ2-1, with D possibly TRBD1 on 5 matching bases. The CDR3 totals 11 residues. CDR1 and CDR2 (germline): MNHEY, SVGAGI. This CDR3 reads CASSYSGLTVF. The CDR3 DNA follows: TGTGCCAGCAGTTACTCGGGGCTGACAGTCTTC.

This chain links TRBV9 with TRBJ2-2, with 10 bases aligning to TRBD2. Germline-derived CDR1 and CDR2 are SGDLS and YYNGEE. Trimming removed 3 bases from V and 3 bases from J; junction bases left unmatched: 8. CDR3 length: 17 residues. The CDR3 loop reads CASSAQPSGSYTGELFF. DNA of the CDR3: TGTGCCAGCAGCGCCCAACCTAGCGGGAGCTACACCGGGGAGCTGTTTTTT.

The chain links TRBV6-5 to TRBJ2-2; 8 bases match TRBD1. CDR3 length: 14 residues. Germline lookup yields CDR1 MNHEY and CDR2 SVGAGI. Trimming removed 11 bases from V and 1 base from J; junction bases left unmatched: 6. CDR3 in amino acids: CACPGGLNTGELFF. The DNA for the CDR3 is TGTGCCTGCCCAGGGGGCTTGAACACCGGGGAGCTGTTTTTT.

The chain employs TRBV7-2 and TRBJ1-3, with 7 nucleotides matching TRBD1. The germline gives CDR1 SGHTA, CDR2 FQGNSA. This CDR3 has 15 amino acids. The J segment lost 2 bases and the V segment lost 5 bases, leaving 6 bases of the junction unmatched. The CDR3 DNA reads TGTGCCAGCAGCCAACAGGGGTGGGCTGGAAACACCATATATTTT. It yields the protein CASSQQGWAGNTIYF. Variable domain in full (rest from reference TRBV7-2 and TRBJ1-3): GAGVSQSPSNKVTEKGKDVELRCDPISGHTALYWYRQSLGQGLEFLIYFQGNSAPDKSGLPSDRFSAERTGGSVSTLTIQRTQQEDSAVYLCASSQQGWAGNTIYFGEGSWLTVV.

This clone was seen just once. This chain links TRBV6-6 with TRBJ1-1; TRBD1 is a possible D gene (6 bases). V lost 2 bases to trimming and J lost 1 base, with 8 bases between them. CDR3 length: 14 residues. CDR1 is MNHNY and CDR2 is SVGAGI in the germline V gene (reference sequence). The CDR3 reads CASSYQGRNTEAFF. The CDR3 coding sequence is TGTGCCAGCAGTTACCAGGGGCGGAACACTGAAGCTTTCTTT.

CDR3: CASSQGPRNYEQYF. The CDR3 region has the DNA TGTGCCAGCAGCCAAGGTCCGAGAAACTACGAGCAGTACTTC. The chain couples TRBV3-1 (or the pseudogene TRBV3-2) to TRBJ2-7; D call uncertain. V lost 1 base and J lost 3, with 10 bases in between. The CDR3 runs to 14 residues. CDR1 and CDR2 (germline): LGHDT, YNNKEL (reference sequence).

The chain joins TRBV5-1 to TRBJ1-3; 7 nucleotides align to TRBD1. This CDR3 contains 16 residues. CDR1 and CDR2 (germline): SGHRS, YFSETQ. The V segment lost 3 bases and the J segment 0 bases; nucleotides outside the gene matches: 6. CDR3 sequence reads: CASSYTTGTSGNTIYF. The CDR3 DNA follows: TGCGCCAGCAGCTATACGACAGGGACCTCTGGAAACACCATATATTTT.

This chain uses TRBV6-5 with TRBJ1-5, with 9 bases lining up with TRBD1. The CDR3 totals 16 residues. Germline V lookup: CDR1 MNHEY, CDR2 SVGAGI. The J segment lost 6 bases and the V segment lost 8 bases, leaving 14 bases of the junction unmatched. CDR3 in amino acids: CASGSQGQGLFQPQHF. In nucleotides, the CDR3 is TGTGCCAGCGGTTCGCAGGGACAGGGACTTTTTCAGCCCCAGCATTTT.

The CDR3 nucleotides are TGCAGCGTTCAGGGATTCACTGAAGCTTTCTTT. This translates into CSVQGFTEAFF. The chain has TRBV29-1 and TRBJ1-1; possibly TRBD1 for D (5 bases). The CDR3 has 11 residues. V lost 5 bases, J lost 4 bases, and 8 bases lay in between. The germline V gene has CDR1 SQVTM and CDR2 ANQGSEA.

For the CDR3, the DNA is TGTGCCAGCAGCTTAGGGACAGGCGGCGAGCAGTACTTC. Encoded protein: CASSLGTGGEQYF. This chain connects TRBV7-2 to TRBJ2-7, with 7 bases matching TRBD1. Germline values: CDR1 SGHTA, CDR2 FQGNSA. The trim removed 1 base at V and 6 bases at J, leaving 3 bases unmatched. The CDR3 sequence is 13 residues long.

V usage is TRBV5-1 and J usage is TRBJ2-5, with 14 bases identical to TRBD2. Per the germline V gene, CDR1 is SGHRS and CDR2 is YFSETQ. This CDR3 has 16 amino acids. The V gene end was trimmed by 5 bases and the J gene end by 4 bases; junction bases not matched to a gene: 7. The chain's CDR3 is CASRGLAGVPGETQYF. CDR3 nucleotides: TGCGCCAGCAGGGGACTAGCGGGGGTCCCCGGAGAGACCCAGTACTTC. Drawing the rest from reference TRBV5-1 and TRBJ2-5, the complete variable domain is KAGVTQTPRYLIKTRGQQVTLSCSPISGHRSVSWYQQTPGQGLQFLFEYFSETQRNKGNFPGRFSGRQFSNSRSEMNVSTLELGDSALYLCASRGLAGVPGETQYFGPGTRLLVL.